The source of this TCR beta chain is a study of CD8+ T cells in alopecia areata. Findings of the study overall: Normal scalp had lower clonality than lesional scalp, with alopecia totalis/universalis lesions showing this most strongly.

With respect to this clone: The antigen is not known.

Samples from alopecia areata patients were lesional scalp punch biopsies and peripheral blood. The CDR3 totals 16 residues. CDR1 SGHAT and CDR2 FQNNGV come from the germline V gene. The V end lost 5 bases, the J end lost 2 bases, and 19 bases lay between the germline ends. Extraction of RNA preceded its reverse transcription into cDNA, which served as the sequencing template. Only in-frame clones appear in the TCRdb table, and some are missing; sequencing was by immunoSEQ multiplex PCR. Of about 140,000 clones listed, roughly 46% were seen once; the top ten hold over 0.75%. The V call is TRBV11-2, the J call TRBJ2-7; D may be TRBD2 (7 bases). This TCR was sampled from a human donor with alopecia areata. This material consisted of CD4+ T cells sorted from blood, taken at week 0. CDR3 DNA sequence: TGTGCCAGCAGCCATTGGCCCCGCGGGGGCACCTACGAGCAGTACTTC. Its translation: CASSHWPRGGTYEQYF.